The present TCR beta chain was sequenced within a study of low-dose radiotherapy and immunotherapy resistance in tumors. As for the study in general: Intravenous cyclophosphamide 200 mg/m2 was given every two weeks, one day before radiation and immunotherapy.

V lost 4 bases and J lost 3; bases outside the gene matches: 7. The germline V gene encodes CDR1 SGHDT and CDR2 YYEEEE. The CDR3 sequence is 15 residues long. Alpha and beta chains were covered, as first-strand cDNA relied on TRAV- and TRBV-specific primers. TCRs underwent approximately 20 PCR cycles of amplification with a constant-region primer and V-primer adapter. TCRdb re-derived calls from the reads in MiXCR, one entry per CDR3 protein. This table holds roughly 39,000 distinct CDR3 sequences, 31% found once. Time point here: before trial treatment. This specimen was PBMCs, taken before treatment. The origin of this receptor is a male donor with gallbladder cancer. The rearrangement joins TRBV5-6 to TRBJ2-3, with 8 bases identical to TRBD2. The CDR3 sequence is CASSTSGSLTDTQYF. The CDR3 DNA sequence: TGTGCCAGCAGCACCAGCGGGAGTCTAACAGATACGCAGTATTTT. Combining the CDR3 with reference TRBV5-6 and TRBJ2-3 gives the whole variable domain DAGVTQSPTHLIKTRGQQVTLRCSPKSGHDTVSWYQQALGQGPQFIFQYYEEEERQRGNFPDRFSGHQFPNYSSELNVNALLLGDSALYLCASSTSGSLTDTQYFGPGTRLTVL.